A single sample is the source of the 18 T cell receptor beta chains below, sequenced in a study of blood T cells in healthy people across ages. A second PCR of 7 to 11 cycles used a sample-barcoded 5' primer and a J-beta primer mix. MiXCR, applied by TCRdb to the 5' RACE reads, yields one record per CDR3 protein. The table has approximately 600,000 distinct CDR3 sequences, roughly three fifths seen once. Sequencing was carried out using blood. These receptor sequences come from a man between 60 and 75 years old in good health.

This clonotype turned up a few times. This sequence joins TRBV3-1 and TRBJ1-2; TRBD1 might be the D (5 bases). CDR1 is LGHDT and CDR2 is YNNKEL in the germline V gene (reference sequence). Trimming took off 5 bases at V and 4 bases at J, with 8 bases between the two ends. The CDR3 runs 12 residues. The CDR3, as DNA: TGTGCCAGCAGCGGGACGCTCTATGGCTACACCTTC. Amino acid sequence: CASSGTLYGYTF.

The chain uses TRBV5-1 and TRBJ1-1, with 12 bases fitting TRBD1. Germline loops: CDR1 SGHRS, CDR2 YFSETQ. This CDR3 comprises 15 residues. With 4 bases clipped from V and 7 bases from J, the junction kept 8 bases outside the gene matches. In nucleotides, the CDR3 is TGCGCCAGCAGCATTCCGGGACAGGGGGCGGGTGAAGCTTTCTTT. Translation: CASSIPGQGAGEAFF.

V and J are TRBV5-1 and TRBJ2-1; D not certain. V was pared by 3 bases and J by 0 bases, with 19 bases between. The V gene's germline CDR1 is SGHRS and CDR2 YFSETQ. The CDR3 is made up of 18 amino acids. CDR3 sequence: CASSSLPSTTLSYNEQFF. The CDR3 DNA is TGCGCCAGCAGCTCCCTTCCTAGTACTACCCTCTCCTACAATGAGCAGTTCTTC.

The chain combines TRBV24-1 with TRBJ2-5; maybe TRBD2 (6 bases). V was clipped by 1 base and J by 1 base, with 12 bases between them. Germline-derived CDR1 and CDR2 are KGHDR and SFDVKD. The CDR3 has 16 residues. CDR3 coding DNA: TGTGCCACCAGTGATTTTCATACCGGGAGCCAAGAGACCCAGTACTTC. Translated: CATSDFHTGSQETQYF.

This chain joins TRBV18 and TRBJ2-4, with TRBD2 as a possible D gene (6 bases). This CDR3 has 16 amino acids. Germline V gene data show CDR1 as KGHSH and CDR2 as LQKENI. V was cut by 3 bases and J by 4 bases, with 16 bases left in between. The CDR3 bases are TGTGCCAGCTCACCTCTAGCGAGGGGCACTAAAAACATTCAGTACTTC. Translation: CASSPLARGTKNIQYF. Using reference TRBV18 and TRBJ2-4 for the parts outside the CDR3, the full variable domain is NAGVMQNPRHLVRRRGQEARLRCSPMKGHSHVYWYRQLPEEGLKFMVYLQKENIIDESGMPKERFSAEFPKEGPSILRIQQVVRGDSAAYFCASSPLARGTKNIQYFGAGTRLSVL.

This clonotype was counted a few times. The V gene is TRBV5-1, the J gene TRBJ2-3; D remains unclear. Germline V gives CDR1 SGHRS, CDR2 YFSETQ. Trimming cost V 0 bases and J 0 bases, with 8 bases left between them. There are 15 residues in the CDR3. CDR3 nucleotides: TGCGCCAGCAGCTTGGGAGGCCAGAGCACAGATACGCAGTATTTT. Its protein product is CASSLGGQSTDTQYF.

The chain has TRBV6-1 and TRBJ2-1, with D possibly being TRBD1 (5 bases). V was trimmed by 11 bases and J by 0 bases, leaving 23 bases between them. In germline, CDR1 is MNHNS, CDR2 SASEGT. CDR3 length: 17 residues. The CDR3 here is CAGIRGPYKSSYNEQFF. The CDR3 DNA reads TGTGCCGGCATAAGGGGTCCGTACAAGAGCTCCTACAATGAGCAGTTCTTC.

This clonotype was detected only a few times. The rearrangement joins TRBV11-2 to TRBJ2-3; D gene uncertain. Between the trimmed V and J ends, which lost 5 bases and 4 bases, there was a span of 4 bases. The CDR3 has 11 residues. Germline lookup yields CDR1 SGHAT and CDR2 FQNNGV. The CDR3 DNA is TGTGCCAGCAGCGCTCCAGATACGCAGTATTTT. Encoded protein: CASSAPDTQYF.

The chain couples TRBV29-1 to TRBJ1-2; TRBD1 is a possible D gene (5 bases). Germline CDR1 is SQVTM and CDR2 is ANQGSEA. Trimming took 4 bases from V and 4 from J, leaving 16 bases between them. The CDR3 runs 14 residues. CDR3 DNA sequence: TGCAGCGTTGTGGGGGGACCAGGTACCTATGGCTACACCTTC. Translating gives CSVVGGPGTYGYTF. The full variable domain, in which reference TRBV29-1 and TRBJ1-2 provide the parts outside the CDR3, is SAVISQKPSRDICQRGTSLTIQCQVDSQVTMMFWYRQQPGQSLTLIATANQGSEATYESGFVIDKFPISRPNLTFSTLTVSNMSPEDSSIYLCSVVGGPGTYGYTFGSGTRLTVV.

The chain links TRBV19 to TRBJ2-5; D is unresolved. The germline V and J ends were trimmed by 5 bases and 4 bases, with 11 bases remaining between them. This CDR3 has 13 residues. Germline V lookup: CDR1 LNHDA, CDR2 SQIVND (reference sequence). CDR3 amino acids: CASSAVPGETQYF. As DNA, the CDR3 is TGTGCCAGTAGTGCTGTCCCTGGAGAGACCCAGTACTTC.

The V gene is TRBV29-1, the J gene TRBJ2-4, with D tentatively TRBD1 (7 bases). This CDR3 region has 14 residues. CDR1 and CDR2 (germline): SQVTM, ANQGSEA. V dropped 1 base and J dropped 8 bases, with 15 bases sitting between them. DNA for the CDR3: TGCAGCGTTGAAGGCGTTGGAGGGGGCGACATTCAGTACTTC. Amino acids: CSVEGVGGGDIQYF. The full variable domain, rest sourced from reference TRBV29-1 and TRBJ2-4, is SAVISQKPSRDICQRGTSLTIQCQVDSQVTMMFWYRQQPGQSLTLIATANQGSEATYESGFVIDKFPISRPNLTFSTLTVSNMSPEDSSIYLCSVEGVGGGDIQYFGAGTRLSVL.

The chain couples TRBV12-3 or TRBV12-4 to TRBJ2-7; TRBD1 matches at 9 bases. The CDR3 runs to 12 residues. J was trimmed by 5 bases and V by 5 bases; bases with no gene match: 1. This CDR3 reads CASSHRGHEQYF. The CDR3 DNA sequence: TGTGCCAGCAGTCACAGGGGGCACGAGCAGTACTTC.

The chain couples TRBV6-6 to TRBJ1-5; D gene ambiguous. CDR1 is MNHNY and CDR2 is SVGAGI in the germline V gene (reference sequence). CDR3 length equals 15 residues. Trimming took 2 bases from V and 0 from J, leaving 8 bases between them. The CDR3 DNA follows: TGTGCCAGCAGTTACATTGGCTATAGCAATCAGCCCCAGCATTTT. Protein product: CASSYIGYSNQPQHF.

There are many counts of this clonotype. Just one base apart from a much larger clone, this may be a read error. The V gene is TRBV12-3 or TRBV12-4, the J gene TRBJ2-3, with D possibly TRBD2 on 6 matching bases. The CDR3 covers 14 residues. The CDR3: CASSFGGSADMQYF. CDR3 in DNA: TGTGCCAGCAGTTTTGGGGGGAGCGCAGATATGCAGTATTTT.

The V gene is TRBV6-6, the J gene TRBJ1-5, with D unresolved. The germline CDR1 and CDR2 sequences are MNHNY and SVGAGI (reference sequence). V lost 0 bases and J lost 0, with 9 bases in between. This CDR3 contains 16 residues. The CDR3 is CASSYSTDNSNQPQHF. The CDR3 DNA reads as TGTGCCAGCAGTTACTCCACAGACAATAGCAATCAGCCCCAGCATTTT.

The rearrangement joins TRBV5-1 to TRBJ1-1; 9 nucleotides line up with TRBD1. CDR1 is SGHRS and CDR2 is YFSETQ in the germline V gene. The length of the CDR3 is 14 residues. J lost 7 bases, V lost 4 bases, and 8 bases had no gene match. DNA for the CDR3: TGCGCCAGCAGCGTCACAGGGGGCAGGGTTGAAGCTTTCTTT. Its protein product is CASSVTGGRVEAFF.

This clonotype was recorded at least ten times. The chain couples TRBV20-1 to TRBJ2-7; D possibly corresponds to TRBD1 (5 bases). Trimming stripped 0 bases from V and 0 bases from J, with 12 bases between. Germline loops: CDR1 DFQATT, CDR2 SNEGSKA (reference sequence). This CDR3 region has 15 residues. In DNA form, the CDR3 reads TGCAGTGCTAGAGATGGCAGGGCTAGCTCCTACGAGCAGTACTTC. Residues: CSARDGRASSYEQYF.

The chain has TRBV3-1 and TRBJ2-1, with 9 bases fitting TRBD1. V dropped 7 bases and J dropped 6; count of bases not matched to a gene: 7. Germline V gene sequence: CDR1 LGHDT, CDR2 YNNKEL (reference sequence). This CDR3 contains 14 residues. The CDR3 nucleotides read TGTGCCAGCAAAATAGGGACAGGGCCCAATGAGCAGTTCTTC. This translates into CASKIGTGPNEQFF.